The 19 T cell receptor beta chains listed next were all sequenced from one sample in a study of identical twins. TCRdb itself ran the 5' RACE reads through MiXCR, one entry per CDR3 protein. Found here are over 500,000 distinct CDR3 sequences, approximately 22% of them singletons; the top ten hold 0.8% to 1%. The data also belong to a second study, concerning T cells expressing NK-cell markers.

The sample was CD4+ T cells sorted from blood. The receptor source for this set is a woman aged 18 to 35 in good health.

The sample holds a few counts of this clonotype. V and J are TRBV20-1 and TRBJ2-1; TRBD2 agrees at 11 bases. CDR1 is DFQATT and CDR2 is SNEGSKA in the germline V gene (reference sequence). The junction had 5 bases not matched to a gene; V was cut back by 1 base and J by 3 bases. The CDR3 has 16 amino acids. The CDR3: CSARVAGGVLYNEQFF. CDR3 in DNA: TGCAGTGCTAGAGTAGCGGGGGGGGTGCTCTACAATGAGCAGTTCTTC.

CDR3 bases: TGCAGCGCGACTAGCGGGACCTGGAACGACTACAATGAGCAGTTCTTC. Translation: CSATSGTWNDYNEQFF. The V and J genes are TRBV29-1 and TRBJ2-1; 11 nucleotides agree with TRBD2. V shed 7 bases, J shed 3 bases, and the junction held 11 bases outside the gene matches. The CDR3 extends over 16 amino acids. Germline V CDR1 and CDR2: SQVTM, ANQGSEA.

This clonotype was counted ten times or more. The J gene is TRBJ2-1, the V gene TRBV12-3 or TRBV12-4, with a tentative D call TRBD2 (5 bases). Trimming cost V 4 bases and J 8 bases, with 9 bases left between them. This CDR3 comprises 12 residues. CDR3: CASSSRGYEQFF. CDR3 nucleotide sequence: TGTGCCAGCAGTTCTCGCGGGTATGAGCAGTTCTTC.

The V gene is TRBV7-2, the J gene TRBJ1-2, with D perhaps TRBD1 (5 bases). This CDR3 has 12 amino acids. In germline, CDR1 is SGHTA, CDR2 FQGNSA. V dropped 4 bases and J dropped 8 bases, with 11 bases sitting between them. The CDR3 protein is CASSSLTVGYTF. The CDR3 DNA follows: TGTGCCAGCAGCTCCTTGACAGTCGGCTACACCTTC. The full variable domain, rest sourced from reference TRBV7-2 and TRBJ1-2, is GAGVSQSPSNKVTEKGKDVELRCDPISGHTALYWYRQSLGQGLEFLIYFQGNSAPDKSGLPSDRFSAERTGGSVSTLTIQRTQQEDSAVYLCASSSLTVGYTFGSGTRLTVV.

There are a few counts of this clonotype. The rearrangement uses TRBV20-1 and TRBJ2-1; 8 nucleotides match TRBD1. The junction had 8 bases not matched to a gene; V was cut back by 6 bases and J by 4 bases. The CDR3 consists of 14 residues. Germline V CDR1 and CDR2: DFQATT, SNEGSKA (reference sequence). The CDR3 DNA is TGCAGTGCCAGCGGACAGGGACCATACAATGAGCAGTTCTTC. Protein product: CSASGQGPYNEQFF.

This chain links TRBV20-1 with TRBJ2-3, with D perhaps TRBD1 or TRBD2 (5 bases each). The CDR3 is made up of 14 amino acids. CDR1 is DFQATT, CDR2 SNEGSKA, per germline (reference sequence). Between the trimmed V and J ends, which lost 2 bases and 2 bases, there was a span of 11 bases. CDR3 sequence: CSARRAGTTDTQYF. Here the CDR3 DNA reads TGCAGTGCTAGAAGGGCCGGGACCACAGATACGCAGTATTTT.

For the CDR3, the DNA is TGCAGTGCTCGGGTGACTGGAGTTCCTGAGCAGTTCTTC. Translation gives CSARVTGVPEQFF. The J gene is TRBJ2-1, the V gene TRBV20-1; D gene uncertain. Between the trimmed V and J ends, which lost 5 bases and 9 bases, there was a span of 17 bases. Germline V gene sequence: CDR1 DFQATT, CDR2 SNEGSKA (reference sequence). The CDR3 runs 13 residues.

The gene calls are TRBV3-1 and TRBJ2-7; 7 nucleotides match TRBD1. After removal of 0 bases from V and 5 bases from J, the junction contained 7 bases not matched to a gene. The germline V gene has CDR1 LGHDT and CDR2 YNNKEL (reference sequence). The CDR3 covers 15 residues. CDR3 nucleotide sequence: TGTGCCAGCAGCCAAGATGGGACAGCGACCCACGAGCAGTACTTC. Translating it yields CASSQDGTATHEQYF.

The chain recombines TRBV11-2 with TRBJ2-7, with D perhaps TRBD1 (6 bases). This CDR3 has 18 residues. Germline assignment: CDR1 SGHAT and CDR2 FQNNGV. The V and J ends lost 5 bases and 5 bases respectively, with 28 bases between them. The CDR3 DNA sequence: TGTGCCAGCAGCCCCCTGCCCATAGGGACACCGGTAACAAACGAGCAGTACTTC. Amino acids: CASSPLPIGTPVTNEQYF.

This clonotype was detected many times. This rearrangement joins TRBV10-3 to TRBJ2-5; D unclear. Trimming pared 3 bases from V and 5 bases from J, leaving 16 bases between. This CDR3 contains 15 residues. Germline-derived CDR1 and CDR2 are ENHRY and SYGVKD. The CDR3 region is CAISDGLGSVETQYF. The CDR3 DNA sequence: TGTGCCATCAGTGATGGGCTAGGCTCCGTGGAGACCCAGTACTTC.

The chain uses TRBV2 and TRBJ1-1; D may be TRBD1 (5 bases). Germline CDR1 SNHLY, CDR2 FYNNEI. This CDR3 has 14 amino acids. Trimming cost V 4 bases and J 5 bases, with 14 bases left between them. The DNA for the CDR3 is TGTGCCAGCAGTGGGCAGGGAGAGTTGACTGAAGCTTTCTTT. It is translated as CASSGQGELTEAFF.

The V and J genes are TRBV9 and TRBJ2-3; D remains unclear. This CDR3 comprises 14 residues. Trimming cost V 4 bases and J 2 bases, with 11 bases left between them. In germline, CDR1 is SGDLS, CDR2 YYNGEE. The CDR3, as DNA: TGTGCCAGCAGCCCCCCTAGGTTCACAGATACGCAGTATTTT. As protein: CASSPPRFTDTQYF. Looking up the rest from reference TRBV9 and TRBJ2-3 gives the full variable domain: DSGVTQTPKHLITATGQRVTLRCSPRSGDLSVYWYQQSLDQGLQFLIQYYNGEERAKGNILERFSAQQFPDLHSELNLSSLELGDSALYFCASSPPRFTDTQYFGPGTRLTVL.

This clonotype was recorded a few times. V usage is TRBV30 and J usage is TRBJ2-1, with 12 bases lining up with TRBD2. Germline V gene lookup returns CDR1 GTSNPN and CDR2 SVGIG (reference sequence). The J segment lost 6 bases and the V segment lost 5 bases, leaving 5 bases of the junction unmatched. The CDR3 sequence is 14 residues long. CDR3: CAWARTSGTNEQFF. In nucleotides, the CDR3 is TGTGCCTGGGCCCGGACTAGCGGGACCAATGAGCAGTTCTTC.

The CDR3 loop reads CASSYSSRTGWAATEAFF. The CDR3 region has the DNA TGTGCCAGCAGTTACTCGAGTAGGACAGGGTGGGCGGCCACTGAAGCTTTCTTT. The V gene is TRBV6-5, the J gene TRBJ1-1; 8 nucleotides align to TRBD1. The CDR3 spans 18 residues. V lost 0 bases, J lost 4 bases, and 13 bases stayed unmatched. Looked up from germline, CDR1 is MNHEY and CDR2 is SVGAGI.

This clonotype was recorded a few times. The chain carries TRBV29-1 and TRBJ2-7; D is perhaps TRBD2 (6 bases). Germline CDR1 is SQVTM and CDR2 is ANQGSEA. Trimming took off 2 bases at V and 6 bases at J, with 11 bases between the two ends. The CDR3 loop spans 12 amino acids. The CDR3 DNA is TGCAGCGTTGAATCGGGCGGGACCGAGCAGTACTTC. Its protein is CSVESGGTEQYF.

The chain is built from TRBV20-1 and TRBJ1-1; D is perhaps TRBD1 (5 bases). CDR3 size: 13 residues. The V gene lost 5 bases and the J gene lost 0 bases, with 10 bases spanning the gap. The germline V gene has CDR1 DFQATT and CDR2 SNEGSKA (reference sequence). CDR3 region: CSAAVGVNTEAFF. CDR3 DNA sequence: TGCAGTGCTGCTGTAGGGGTGAACACTGAAGCTTTCTTT.

Ten or more counts support this clonotype. This sequence joins TRBV12-3 or TRBV12-4 and TRBJ2-1; D is unclear. This CDR3 has 16 residues. V was pared by 5 bases and J by 0 bases, with 14 bases between. The CDR3 DNA sequence: TGTGCCAGCAGTGTCGACTCCCCCTTCTCCTACAATGAGCAGTTCTTC. It specifies CASSVDSPFSYNEQFF.

This clonotype has at least ten counts. The rearrangement joins TRBV12-3 or TRBV12-4 to TRBJ1-2; D remains unclear. This CDR3 region has 12 residues. Trimming pared 1 base from V and 1 base from J, leaving 1 base between. The CDR3 spells CASSLVNYGYTF. The CDR3 nucleotides are TGTGCCAGCAGTTTAGTTAACTATGGCTACACCTTC.

The gene calls are TRBV4-3 and TRBJ2-5; D tentatively fits TRBD1 or TRBD2 (5 bases each). Germline V lookup: CDR1 LGHNA, CDR2 YSLEER. CDR3 length: 13 residues. V was shortened by 2 bases and J by 5 bases, with 9 bases between the two germline ends. The CDR3, as DNA: TGCGCCAGCAGCCAAACTTGGGGGGAGACCCAGTACTTC. This sequence encodes CASSQTWGETQYF.